This is a list of T cell receptor beta chains from one sample in a study of T cell repertoires in cytomegalovirus infection. No antigen has been assigned to these receptors. TCRdb analysed the reads with MiXCR anew, one entry per CDR3 protein. The sample has tens of thousands of distinct CDR3 sequences, over 15% seen once. Here the sequenced sample was CD8+ T cells from cultured PBMCs, taken from culture after CMV antigen stimulation. The source of these receptors is a human donor in good health (CMV status not recorded). Some clones in this sample may be carry-over from other donors' samples. Both conserved end residues are part of each CDR3.

TRBV7-2 | CASRMTGGPYNEQFF
TRBV7-3 | CASSLNGGSPLHF
TRBV6-2/TRBV6-3 | CASSSRDRYEQYF
TRBV7-6 | CASSLASGREQYF
TRBV6-6 | CASSRPRNEQFF
TRBV7-8 | CASSLPRLAGELGPDTQYF
TRBV29-1 | CSVTDRSSYEQYF
TRBV7-2 | CASRTSGGHNEQFF
TRBV28 | CASSVSPRPLRNTGELFF
TRBV19 | CASSPRTGSYEQYF
TRBV27 | CASGLRGRRGMQYF
TRBV6-5 | CASSPAGGADTQYF
TRBV12-5 | CARDALTDTQYF
TRBV27 | CASSLSGLANEKLFF
TRBV7-9 | CASSLGQGTGSYNEQFF
TRBV6-5 | CASSYSGTLSYNEQFF
TRBV3-1 | CASSQARESSYNEQFF
TRBV7-3 | CASSLRRDNPYNEQFF
TRBV15 | CATRLAGGGRQETQYF
TRBV4-1 | CASSQDRDYEQYF
TRBV7-9 | CASSLVGRALPNANTGELFF
TRBV27 | CASRTGGSPLHF
TRBV6-5 | CARSEGGTRAKNIQYF
TRBV6-5 | CASSSPQGGTEAFF
TRBV2 | CASSSRRGGDTQYF
TRBV6-5 | CASSMTATYGYTF
TRBV19 | CASSYGTDFTEAFF
TRBV12-3/TRBV12-4 | CASSSWTPGAFF
TRBV27 | CASSPATTGTSYEQYF
TRBV7-8 | CASSHRRGGNQPQHF
TRBV10-3 | CAIMDKGEVNYGYTF
TRBV5-1 | CASSNLGIQYF
TRBV11-1 | CASSFIDSYSPLHF
TRBV28 | CASSFKTYEQYF